This is a list of T cell receptor beta chains from one sample in a study of T cells in Graves' hyperthyroidism and ophthalmopathy. Via MiXCR, TCRdb re-called the multiplex PCR reads, giving one row per CDR3 protein. Of around 500,000 distinct CDR3 sequences listed, about 20% were seen once; the top ten hold about half. What was sequenced was blood. These receptors were collected from a woman in her seventies with Graves' ophthalmopathy. Both conserved end residues are part of each CDR3. A D gene is named only where the DNA matches it firmly. Clone size, where shown, is once, few, many, or a class for clones that have expanded.

V: TRBV5-6; J: TRBJ2-7; D: TRBD1; size: .; CDR3: CASSPRQGRPYEQYF; DNA: TGTGCCAGCAGCCCCCGACAGGGGCGCCCCTACGAGCAGTACTTC
V: TRBV27; J: TRBJ2-2; D: .; size: many; CDR3: CASSLAVTWAGELFF; DNA: TGTGCCAGCAGTTTAGCTGTTACTTGGGCCGGGGAGCTGTTTTTT
V: TRBV15; J: TRBJ2-5; D: .; size: .; CDR3: CATSRVAGQQETRYF; DNA: TGTGCCACCAGCAGAGTAGCCGGACAGCAAGAGACCCGGTACTTC
V: TRBV30; J: TRBJ2-1; D: .; size: many; CDR3: CAWGRTEQFF; DNA: TGTGCCTGGGGTCGAACTGAGCAGTTCTTC
V: TRBV30; J: TRBJ1-1; D: .; size: few; CDR3: CAWSGPAGAFF; DNA: TGTGCCTGGAGTGGGCCCGCTGGGGCTTTCTTT
V: TRBV20-1; J: TRBJ1-1; D: .; size: few; CDR3: CSAPRGGWLNTEAFF; DNA: TGCAGTGCTCCGAGGGGGGGTTGGCTGAACACTGAAGCTTTCTTT
V: TRBV6-1; J: TRBJ2-3; D: .; size: .; CDR3: CASSLTIKDTQYF; DNA: TGTGCCAGCAGTCTAACGATAAAAGATACGCAGTATTTT
V: TRBV3-1; J: TRBJ2-7; D: .; size: few; CDR3: CASSQELGATLYEQYF; DNA: TGTGCCAGCAGCCAAGAATTAGGGGCCACCCTCTACGAGCAGTACTTC
V: TRBV2; J: TRBJ2-1; D: TRBD2; size: many; CDR3: CASSDKTSGRANEQFF; DNA: TGTGCCAGCAGTGATAAAACTAGCGGGAGGGCAAATGAGCAGTTCTTC
V: TRBV6-1; J: TRBJ2-7; D: TRBD1; size: .; CDR3: CASSEAGQTYEQYF; DNA: TGTGCCAGCAGTGAAGCGGGACAGACCTACGAGCAGTACTTC
V: TRBV6-4; J: TRBJ2-2; D: TRBD1; size: .; CDR3: CASRQGAAMNTGELFF; DNA: TGTGCCAGCCGACAGGGGGCCGCGATGAACACCGGGGAGCTGTTTTTT
V: TRBV2; J: TRBJ1-1; D: .; size: .; CDR3: CASSVGVLRAEAFF; DNA: TGTGCCAGCAGTGTGGGGGTTTTAAGGGCTGAAGCTTTCTTT
V: TRBV6-5; J: TRBJ1-5; D: .; size: few; CDR3: CASSYNNIYSNQPQHF; DNA: TGTGCCAGCAGTTATAATAATATTTATAGCAATCAGCCCCAGCATTTT
V: TRBV6-2/TRBV6-3; J: TRBJ2-7; D: .; size: once; CDR3: CASIVGGVSPYEQYF; DNA: TGTGCCAGCATAGTGGGCGGGGTATCACCCTACGAGCAGTACTTC
V: TRBV2; J: TRBJ1-4; D: TRBD1; size: many; CDR3: CASRRPGQLNEKLFF; DNA: TGTGCCAGCAGAAGACCGGGACAGCTTAATGAAAAACTGTTTTTT
V: TRBV18; J: TRBJ1-1; D: TRBD1; size: .; CDR3: CASSQFKGAAEAFF; DNA: TGTGCCAGCTCACAATTTAAGGGGGCGGCTGAAGCTTTCTTT
V: TRBV6-6; J: TRBJ2-7; D: .; size: few; CDR3: CASSYSGGAGSYEQYF; DNA: TGTGCCAGCAGTTACTCAGGGGGGGCAGGCTCCTACGAGCAGTACTTC
V: TRBV14; J: TRBJ2-4; D: TRBD2; size: .; CDR3: CASSQTSVKNIQYF; DNA: TGTGCCAGCAGCCAGACTAGCGTAAAAAACATTCAGTACTTC
V: TRBV5-1; J: TRBJ1-1; D: TRBD1; size: few; CDR3: CASSFTGTGYTEAFF; DNA: TGCGCCAGCAGCTTTACCGGGACAGGGTACACTGAAGCTTTCTTT
V: TRBV28; J: TRBJ1-6; D: .; size: few; CDR3: CASSEGLGSYNSPLHF; DNA: TGTGCCAGCAGTGAGGGACTTGGCTCCTATAATTCACCCCTCCACTTT
V: TRBV2; J: TRBJ2-5; D: TRBD2; size: many; CDR3: CASSPGSGGVQETQYF; DNA: TGTGCCAGCAGCCCGGGGTCGGGGGGAGTCCAAGAGACCCAGTACTTC
V: TRBV12-3/TRBV12-4; J: TRBJ2-1; D: TRBD2; size: .; CDR3: CASSPGTSGIINNEQFF; DNA: TGTGCCAGCAGTCCCGGGACTAGCGGGATTATCAACAATGAGCAGTTCTTC
V: TRBV5-1; J: TRBJ2-7; D: .; size: .; CDR3: CASRKGAHEQYF; DNA: TGCGCCAGCAGAAAGGGAGCGCACGAGCAGTACTTC
V: TRBV7-3; J: TRBJ2-2; D: .; size: few; CDR3: CASSLTENTGELFF; DNA: TGTGCCAGCAGCTTAACGGAGAACACCGGGGAGCTGTTTTTT
V: TRBV10-3; J: TRBJ2-2; D: TRBD2; size: few; CDR3: CAISRLAGVDTGELFF; DNA: TGTGCCATCAGTCGACTAGCGGGAGTTGACACCGGGGAGCTGTTTTTT
V: TRBV30; J: TRBJ1-2; D: .; size: .; CDR3: CAWRGTGWGYTF; DNA: TGTGCCTGGCGGGGCACAGGCTGGGGCTACACCTTC
V: TRBV6-5; J: TRBJ1-3; D: .; size: few; CDR3: CASSYTRTDTGNTIYF; DNA: TGTGCCAGCAGTTACACGAGGACAGATACTGGAAACACCATATATTTT
V: TRBV2; J: TRBJ2-7; D: TRBD1; size: .; CDR3: CASSERQGASEQYF; DNA: TGTGCCAGCAGTGAAAGACAGGGGGCGTCCGAGCAGTACTTC
V: TRBV4-3; J: TRBJ2-1; D: .; size: once; CDR3: CASSQGYEVREQFF; DNA: TGCGCCAGCAGCCAAGGGTATGAGGTCCGTGAGCAGTTCTTC
V: TRBV19; J: TRBJ1-3; D: .; size: few; CDR3: CASKTASGNTIYF; DNA: TGTGCCAGCAAAACAGCTTCTGGAAACACCATATATTTT
V: TRBV6-1; J: TRBJ1-1; D: .; size: .; CDR3: CASSEGQGEAFF; DNA: TGTGCCAGCAGTGAGGGGCAGGGTGAAGCTTTCTTT
V: TRBV4-2; J: TRBJ2-2; D: TRBD2; size: few; CDR3: CASSQVAGVGSGELFF; DNA: TGTGCCAGCAGCCAAGTAGCGGGAGTGGGCTCCGGGGAGCTGTTTTTT
V: TRBV20-1; J: TRBJ2-3; D: TRBD2; size: once; CDR3: CSALSGLAGGRDTQYF; DNA: TGCAGTGCCTTATCCGGACTAGCGGGAGGCAGGGATACGCAGTATTTT
V: TRBV7-8; J: TRBJ1-2; D: .; size: many; CDR3: CASSLVMVAGNGYTF; DNA: TGTGCCAGCAGCTTAGTTATGGTGGCAGGGAATGGCTACACCTTC
V: TRBV7-3; J: TRBJ2-1; D: .; size: .; CDR3: CASSLTGAAYNEQFF; DNA: TGTGCCAGCAGTTTGACCGGGGCAGCTTACAATGAGCAGTTCTTC
V: TRBV29-1; J: TRBJ1-2; D: .; size: many; CDR3: CSVVGPGLYGYTF; DNA: TGCAGCGTTGTAGGGCCAGGCCTCTATGGCTACACCTTC
V: TRBV5-1; J: TRBJ1-5; D: TRBD1; size: few; CDR3: CASHVTGGSNQPQHF; DNA: TGCGCCAGCCACGTTACAGGGGGAAGCAATCAGCCCCAGCATTTT
V: TRBV12-3/TRBV12-4; J: TRBJ2-5; D: TRBD2; size: few; CDR3: CASWGTRGETQYF; DNA: TGTGCCAGCTGGGGGACTAGAGGGGAGACCCAGTACTTC
V: TRBV7-2; J: TRBJ2-7; D: TRBD2; size: .; CDR3: CASSVSGRVYEQYF; DNA: TGTGCCAGCAGCGTTAGCGGGAGGGTATACGAGCAGTACTTC
V: TRBV12-3/TRBV12-4; J: TRBJ2-6; D: TRBD2; size: .; CDR3: CASTSPPRDYSGANVLTF; DNA: TGTGCCAGCACCTCCCCCCCTCGGGACTACTCTGGGGCCAACGTCCTGACTTTC
V: TRBV20-1; J: TRBJ2-5; D: .; size: .; CDR3: CSARVGPYQETQYF; DNA: TGCAGTGCTAGAGTTGGCCCGTACCAAGAGACCCAGTACTTC
V: TRBV27; J: TRBJ1-2; D: .; size: .; CDR3: CASSYFAGGGYTF; DNA: TGTGCCAGCAGCTATTTCGCCGGGGGAGGCTACACCTTC
V: TRBV20-1; J: TRBJ1-6; D: .; size: .; CDR3: CSARRGWGAGGSSPLHF; DNA: TGCAGTGCTAGACGGGGCTGGGGGGCCGGGGGAAGTTCACCCCTCCACTTT
V: TRBV5-1; J: TRBJ2-1; D: TRBD2; size: .; CDR3: CASSLVGREVYNEQFF; DNA: TGCGCCAGCAGCTTGGTGGGGCGGGAGGTCTACAATGAGCAGTTCTTC
V: TRBV6-1; J: TRBJ2-7; D: TRBD1; size: many; CDR3: CASIDRANYEQYF; DNA: TGTGCCAGCATTGACAGGGCGAACTACGAGCAGTACTTC
V: TRBV10-1; J: TRBJ2-3; D: .; size: many; CDR3: CASSDYTDTQYF; DNA: TGCGCCAGCAGTGACTACACAGATACGCAGTATTTT
V: TRBV12-3/TRBV12-4; J: TRBJ2-2; D: .; size: .; CDR3: CASSLVSPGELFF; DNA: TGTGCCAGCAGTTTAGTGTCACCCGGGGAGCTGTTTTTT
V: TRBV18; J: TRBJ1-5; D: .; size: .; CDR3: CASSPRTDGNQPQHF; DNA: TGTGCCAGCTCACCACGGACAGACGGCAATCAGCCCCAGCATTTT
V: TRBV28; J: TRBJ2-7; D: TRBD1; size: many; CDR3: CASRGQGSYEQYF; DNA: TGTGCCAGCAGAGGACAGGGCTCCTACGAGCAGTACTTC
V: TRBV28; J: TRBJ2-3; D: .; size: medium-sized; CDR3: CASSSPPSITDTQYF; DNA: TGTGCCAGCAGTTCGCCACCTTCGATCACAGATACGCAGTATTTT
V: TRBV7-3; J: TRBJ2-1; D: TRBD2; size: .; CDR3: CASSPSRLAGGYNEQFF; DNA: TGTGCCAGCAGCCCATCGAGACTAGCGGGAGGCTACAATGAGCAGTTCTTC